A selection of T cell receptor beta chains follows, all from one sample in a study of T-cell memory formation after mild COVID-19. TCRdb independently ran MiXCR on the 5' RACE reads; one entry per CDR3 protein. Of tens of thousands of distinct CDR3 sequences in the sample, 5.5% to 7.5% were seen once. The material sequenced was PBMCs or a T cell subset sorted from them (not recorded which). The receptors originated from a man in his late teens or twenties who had mild COVID-19 (a few samples of this study predate the infection). Cell type and time point are not known. The CDR3 runs from the conserved cysteine through the conserved F or W. Each record gives: clone size, V gene, J gene, D gene, CDR3 protein, CDR3 DNA. D genes are given only for firm matches. Part of the rows lack a size; the others show once, few, many or a class for expanded clones.

>.|TRBV5-1|TRBJ1-1|.
CASSPPRGSTEAFF
TGCGCCAGCAGCCCCCCCCGGGGAAGTACTGAAGCTTTCTTT
>many|TRBV30|TRBJ2-7|.
CAWSEPHYEQYF
TGTGCCTGGAGTGAGCCTCACTACGAGCAGTACTTC
>.|TRBV20-1|TRBJ2-1|.
CSAILAGTNEQFF
TGCAGTGCTATTCTGGCGGGGACCAATGAGCAGTTCTTC
>few|TRBV3-1|TRBJ2-7|TRBD2
CASSLGTSGGHSYEQYF
TGTGCCAGCAGCCTCGGGACTAGCGGGGGCCATTCCTACGAGCAGTACTTC
>.|TRBV18|TRBJ2-7|TRBD1
CASSRNPGTGAYEQYF
TGTGCCAGCTCACGGAATCCCGGGACAGGGGCCTACGAGCAGTACTTC
>few|TRBV4-1|TRBJ2-3|.
CASSQESSPSTDTQYF
TGCGCCAGCAGCCAAGAGTCCAGCCCTAGCACAGATACGCAGTATTTT
>few|TRBV4-1|TRBJ1-5|.
CASRDIGKNQPQHF
TGCGCCAGCCGGGACATCGGCAAGAATCAGCCCCAGCATTTT
>.|TRBV20-1|TRBJ1-4|.
CSARDRGEGLFF
TGCAGTGCTAGAGATCGGGGAGAGGGACTGTTTTTT
>many|TRBV7-9|TRBJ2-7|TRBD2
CASSLYLAGLEQYF
TGTGCCAGCAGCTTATACCTAGCGGGACTCGAGCAGTACTTC
>few|TRBV12-3/TRBV12-4|TRBJ1-1|TRBD1
CASSRTGEAEAFF
TGTGCCAGCAGTCGTACAGGGGAAGCTGAAGCTTTCTTT
>medium-sized|TRBV7-2|TRBJ2-3|.
CASRTARGGTQYF
TGTGCCAGCAGGACGGCCCGTGGAGGCACGCAGTATTTT
>few|TRBV15|TRBJ2-7|TRBD1
CATSSGGQGSYEQYF
TGTGCCACCAGCAGCGGGGGACAGGGAAGCTACGAGCAGTACTTC
>medium-sized|TRBV11-2|TRBJ2-5|.
CASSFSGQETQYF
TGTGCCAGCAGCTTTTCCGGGCAAGAGACCCAGTACTTC
>few|TRBV29-1|TRBJ1-3|.
CSVGHGSGNTIYF
TGCAGCGTTGGACACGGCTCTGGAAACACCATATATTTT
>.|TRBV14|TRBJ2-3|.
CASSHLQFSSTDTQYF
TGTGCCAGCAGCCACCTACAGTTTTCTAGCACAGATACGCAGTATTTT
>.|TRBV6-2/TRBV6-3|TRBJ1-5|.
CASNHGGSNQPQHF
TGTGCCAGCAATCACGGGGGAAGCAATCAGCCCCAGCATTTT
>few|TRBV7-6|TRBJ1-2|.
CASSSLGQIANYGYTF
TGTGCCAGCAGCTCACTAGGACAAATCGCTAACTATGGCTACACCTTC
>few|TRBV9|TRBJ1-4|.
CASSVVGGGKLFF
TGTGCCAGCAGCGTAGTGGGGGGCGGAAAACTGTTTTTT
>many|TRBV5-1|TRBJ2-5|.
CASSLGIRGALETQYF
TGCGCCAGCAGCTTGGGAATCAGGGGGGCCCTAGAGACCCAGTACTTC
>few|TRBV5-1|TRBJ1-1|TRBD1
CASSSLSGGNTEAFF
TGCGCCAGCAGCTCGCTCTCAGGGGGGAACACTGAAGCTTTCTTT
>few|TRBV5-5|TRBJ1-2|TRBD1
CASSTRTGGDYGYTF
TGTGCCAGCAGCACCAGGACAGGGGGAGACTATGGCTACACCTTC
>many|TRBV10-3|TRBJ2-5|.
CAISDRVYQETQYF
TGTGCCATCAGTGACAGGGTGTACCAAGAGACCCAGTACTTC
>few|TRBV6-5|TRBJ1-4|TRBD1
CASSYGDRDNEKLFF
TGTGCCAGCAGTTATGGAGACAGGGATAATGAAAAACTGTTTTTT
>few|TRBV7-2|TRBJ1-3|.
CASSFQGTSGNTIYF
TGTGCCAGCAGCTTCCAGGGGACATCTGGAAACACCATATATTTT
>many|TRBV20-1|TRBJ1-4|.
CSAKGGPNEKLFF
TGCAGTGCTAAGGGGGGTCCCAATGAAAAACTGTTTTTT
>many|TRBV7-2|TRBJ1-1|.
CASSLGQQTQAFF
TGTGCCAGCAGCTTAGGACAACAGACGCAAGCTTTCTTT
>few|TRBV28|TRBJ1-4|.
CASRPGTGTYNEKLFF
TGTGCCAGCAGGCCCGGAACCGGGACGTATAATGAAAAACTGTTTTTT
>few|TRBV29-1|TRBJ1-1|.
CSAAGVGTEAFF
TGCAGCGCGGCAGGGGTGGGCACTGAAGCTTTCTTT
>many|TRBV7-9|TRBJ2-3|.
CASSPGSPRSGTQYF
TGTGCCAGCAGCCCCGGGTCCCCTCGGAGCGGGACGCAGTATTTT
>.|TRBV6-5|TRBJ1-2|.
CASSLRQAGGGYTF
TGTGCCAGCAGTCTAAGACAGGCCGGGGGAGGCTACACCTTC
>few|TRBV4-3|TRBJ2-7|.
CASSQGLGLLSSYEQYF
TGCGCCAGCAGCCAAGGGTTGGGGCTCCTAAGCTCCTACGAGCAGTACTTC
>.|TRBV20-1|TRBJ2-3|TRBD2
CSARARGGADTQYF
TGCAGTGCTAGAGCCCGGGGAGGGGCAGATACGCAGTATTTT
>few|TRBV19|TRBJ1-2|TRBD1
CASSDPGQSYGYTF
TGTGCCAGTAGTGATCCGGGACAGTCCTATGGCTACACCTTC
>many|TRBV4-3|TRBJ1-2|.
CASSHGRDYGYTF
TGCGCCAGCAGCCACGGACGGGACTATGGCTACACCTTC
>.|TRBV7-2|TRBJ1-1|.
CASSLIGNTEAFF
TGTGCCAGCAGCTTAATAGGGAACACTGAAGCTTTCTTT
>few|TRBV12-3/TRBV12-4|TRBJ2-5|TRBD1
CASSPRTGTGETQYF
TGTGCCAGCAGTCCCCGGACAGGAACGGGAGAGACCCAGTACTTC
>few|TRBV7-9|TRBJ2-1|.
CASSSRQRSYNEQFF
TGTGCCAGCAGCTCCCGACAGAGGTCCTACAATGAGCAGTTCTTC
>.|TRBV4-3|TRBJ1-2|.
CASSRRSGGYTF
TGCGCCAGCAGCCGCCGATCTGGAGGCTACACCTTC
>many|TRBV19|TRBJ2-7|.
CASSIEASYEQYF
TGTGCCAGTAGTATAGAGGCCTCCTACGAGCAGTACTTC
>few|TRBV6-5|TRBJ1-5|TRBD1
CASSLTGEDQPQHF
TGTGCCAGCAGTCTAACAGGGGAGGATCAGCCCCAGCATTTT
>many|TRBV7-6|TRBJ2-5|.
CASSAGLNRETQYF
TGTGCCAGCAGCGCAGGGTTGAACCGAGAGACCCAGTACTTC